This T cell receptor beta chain is from a study of blood T cell repertoires in COVID-19. On the study more broadly: Acute-phase and convalescent COVID-19 samples originated in the United States, Italy and Spain. PBMCs, B-cell-depleted T cells, or T cells were the source of the cDNA or gDNA that made up the material.

V gave up 1 base and J gave up 9 bases; unmatched junction bases: 14. The CDR3 has 16 amino acids. Germline V gene data show CDR1 as GTSNPN and CDR2 as SVGIG (reference sequence). In the original processing: Amplification of reference gene primers provided the estimated nucleated cell counts. Assay used: immunoSEQ multiplex PCR; TCRdb lists only in-frame clones, some missing. V and J calls and clone size come straight from that table; D and trimming were deduced from the DNA. The sample has about 69,000 clones; just under 80% are singletons. The rearrangement links TRBV30 to TRBJ1-5; TRBD1 matches at 8 bases. Sequencing was done on a sample of peripheral blood. The clonotype was recovered from a human donor in a cohort sampled during active COVID-19. The CDR3 sequence: CAWSGPSSLGTGPQHF. CDR3 DNA sequence: TGTGCCTGGAGTGGACCGTCGTCTCTGGGGACAGGGCCCCAGCATTTT.